These T cell receptor beta chains were read from a single sample in a study of cytomegalovirus exposure and HLA in healthy donors. Assay: immunoSEQ multiplex PCR; the TCRdb copy retains only in-frame clones and omits some. The sample lists a few hundred thousand clones, approximately 88% seen once, with roughly an eighth in the top ten. The sequenced material came from PBMCs. All receptors derive from a woman in her thirties in good health and CMV-seropositive. Each CDR3 is given with its conserved first and last residue. The order of the fields is V gene, J gene, clone size, D gene, CDR3 protein, CDR3 DNA. The D gene is left open where the match is weak. Only part of the rows carry a size: once, few, many, or a class if the clone is expanded.

TRBV27	TRBJ2-7	NA	TRBD1	CASSLSRGDSSYEQYF	TGTGCCAGCAGTTTATCGCGAGGGGACAGCTCCTACGAGCAGTACTTC
TRBV11-3	TRBJ1-1	NA	NA	CASSLDSGLNTEAFF	TGTGCCAGCAGCTTAGATTCAGGGTTGAACACTGAAGCTTTCTTT
TRBV27	TRBJ2-1	NA	TRBD2	CASSSHSGSPKFF	TGTGCCAGCAGTTCACACAGCGGGAGCCCTAAGTTCTTC
TRBV27	TRBJ2-1	NA	NA	CASSLVGPHNEQFF	TGTGCCAGCAGTTTGGTGGGGCCCCACAATGAGCAGTTCTTC
TRBV6-5	TRBJ1-2	NA	NA	CASSYSLRTDYGYTF	TGTGCCAGCAGTTACTCGTTACGAACGGACTATGGCTACACCTTC
TRBV7-9	TRBJ1-1	NA	TRBD1	CASRTTGGGTEAFF	TGTGCCAGCAGGACGACAGGGGGGGGAACTGAAGCTTTCTTT
TRBV11-2	TRBJ2-7	NA	NA	CASSLSSAGTDYEQYF	TGTGCCAGCAGCTTAAGCTCGGCAGGGACCGACTACGAGCAGTACTTC
TRBV9	TRBJ2-3	NA	NA	CASGRSDTQYF	TGTGCCAGTGGGAGATCAGATACGCAGTATTTT
TRBV5-4	TRBJ2-3	NA	NA	CASSWEQGPDTQYF	TGTGCCAGCAGCTGGGAACAGGGTCCAGATACGCAGTATTTT
TRBV5-1	TRBJ2-1	NA	TRBD2	CASSSGGYNEQFF	TGCGCCAGCAGTTCGGGAGGTTACAATGAGCAGTTCTTC
TRBV29-1	TRBJ1-2	NA	NA	CSVESENYGYTF	TGCAGCGTTGAGTCAGAGAACTATGGCTACACCTTC
TRBV11-1	TRBJ2-1	NA	NA	CATRGGSYNEQFF	TGTGCCACCCGGGGAGGCTCCTACAATGAGCAGTTCTTC
TRBV7-9	TRBJ1-1	NA	NA	CASSLDPGTNTEAFF	TGTGCCAGCAGCTTAGATCCAGGCACGAACACTGAAGCTTTCTTT
TRBV9	TRBJ2-2	NA	NA	CASTTRADTGELFF	TGTGCCAGCACCACGAGGGCCGATACCGGGGAGCTGTTTTTT
TRBV29-1	TRBJ1-2	NA	NA	CSVESRVGGYTF	TGCAGCGTTGAAAGCAGGGTAGGAGGCTACACCTTC
TRBV27	TRBJ1-2	few	TRBD1	CASSFSWSGGRANYGYTF	TGTGCCAGCAGTTTCAGTTGGTCAGGGGGGAGAGCTAACTATGGCTACACCTTC
TRBV11-3	TRBJ1-1	NA	NA	CASSQDRVNTEAFF	TGTGCCAGCAGCCAGGACAGAGTGAACACTGAAGCTTTCTTT
TRBV15	TRBJ1-1	NA	NA	CATSRDAGWGAFF	TGTGCCACCAGCAGAGATGCGGGCTGGGGAGCTTTCTTT
TRBV2	TRBJ1-5	NA	NA	CASRETDQPQHF	TGTGCCAGCAGGGAGACGGATCAGCCCCAGCATTTT
TRBV5-4	TRBJ2-3	NA	TRBD2	CASSFRREGPRRYAQYF	TGTGCCAGCAGCTTCAGGCGGGAGGGCCCCAGGAGATACGCGCAGTATTTT
TRBV5-1	TRBJ1-1	NA	TRBD1	CASSLEGGQVNTEAFF	TGCGCCAGCAGCTTGGAGGGGGGACAGGTCAACACTGAAGCTTTCTTT
TRBV27	TRBJ1-2	NA	NA	CASSFISNYGYTF	TGTGCCAGCAGTTTCATTTCTAACTATGGCTACACCTTC
TRBV27	TRBJ2-5	NA	TRBD1	CASRPLQGAAETQYF	TGTGCCAGCAGACCTCTCCAGGGGGCAGCAGAGACCCAGTACTTC
TRBV27	TRBJ2-7	few	NA	CASSFGGEQYF	TGTGCCAGCAGTTTTGGGGGCGAGCAGTACTTC
TRBV28	TRBJ2-7	NA	TRBD2	CASIKSGGRAYEQYF	TGTGCCAGCATCAAAAGCGGGGGGAGGGCCTACGAGCAGTACTTC
TRBV6-5	TRBJ1-1	few	NA	CASTRGNTEAFF	TGTGCCAGCACCAGGGGCAACACTGAAGCTTTCTTT
TRBV6-5	TRBJ1-5	NA	NA	CASRGPEGDHQPQHF	TGTGCCAGCAGGGGGCCGGAAGGGGATCATCAGCCCCAGCATTTT
TRBV6-5	TRBJ1-1	few	NA	CASTRGAEAFF	TGTGCCAGCACCCGAGGAGCTGAAGCTTTCTTT
TRBV6-1	TRBJ2-7	NA	NA	CASRVNRDPPYEQYF	TGTGCCAGCAGGGTAAACCGGGACCCACCCTACGAGCAGTACTTC
TRBV29-1	TRBJ2-7	NA	TRBD1	CSVGGTGESYEQYF	TGCAGCGTTGGGGGGACAGGGGAGTCCTACGAGCAGTACTTC
TRBV2	TRBJ1-1	NA	NA	CASSEYQTEAFF	TGTGCCAGCAGTGAGTACCAAACTGAAGCTTTCTTT
TRBV27	TRBJ2-1	NA	NA	CASSLSYLKMNEQFF	TGTGCCAGCAGTTTGAGCTACCTGAAAATGAATGAGCAGTTCTTC
TRBV5-1	TRBJ2-1	NA	NA	CASSSANSYNEQFF	TGCGCCAGCAGCTCCGCCAATTCCTACAATGAGCAGTTCTTC
TRBV5-1	TRBJ2-7	NA	NA	CASSSAGIVSYEQYF	TGCGCCAGCAGCTCCGCAGGTATTGTGTCGTACGAGCAGTACTTC
TRBV6-4	TRBJ1-1	once	NA	CASSPRLPEAFF	TGTGCCAGCAGTCCCAGACTCCCTGAAGCTTTCTTT
TRBV30	TRBJ2-5	NA	NA	CAWRESGETQYF	TGTGCCTGGAGAGAGTCCGGGGAGACCCAGTACTTC
TRBV5-4	TRBJ2-7	NA	NA	CASSLVAKMDEQYF	TGTGCCAGCAGCTTGGTGGCGAAGATGGACGAGCAGTACTTC
TRBV27	TRBJ2-7	once	TRBD2	CASSLLAGTAYEQYF	TGTGCCAGCAGTTTACTAGCGGGAACGGCCTACGAGCAGTACTTC
TRBV10-3	TRBJ2-7	NA	NA	CAISDRTGPSEQYF	TGTGCCATCAGTGATAGGACGGGACCAAGCGAGCAGTACTTC
TRBV7-9	TRBJ2-7	once	TRBD1	CASSRGTGGYEQYF	TGTGCCAGCAGCAGAGGGACAGGGGGCTACGAGCAGTACTTC
TRBV27	TRBJ2-7	NA	TRBD2	CASSPGLAISYEQYF	TGTGCCAGCAGTCCGGGACTAGCGATCTCCTACGAGCAGTACTTC
TRBV7-6	TRBJ2-7	NA	TRBD2	CASSLVAREGSYEQYF	TGTGCCAGCAGCTTAGTTGCGCGGGAGGGCTCCTACGAGCAGTACTTC
TRBV11-2	TRBJ2-3	NA	TRBD1	CASSPDRGDTQYF	TGTGCCAGCAGCCCGGACAGGGGGGATACGCAGTATTTT
TRBV4-1	TRBJ2-5	NA	NA	CASSQVYLETQYF	TGCGCCAGCAGCCAAGTGTATTTAGAGACCCAGTACTTC
TRBV12-1	TRBJ1-5	NA	NA	CASSFEEDRARDSNQPQHF	TGTGCCAGCAGCTTTGAAGAAGACAGGGCCCGTGATAGCAATCAGCCCCAGCATTTT